These T cell receptor beta chains were read from a single sample in a study of blood T cell repertoires in COVID-19. Assay used: immunoSEQ multiplex PCR; TCRdb lists only in-frame clones, some missing. The table records about 260,000 clones, about 89% of them present only once. Sequenced: peripheral blood. These receptors all come from a middle-aged man with active or convalescent COVID-19. Each CDR3 is given without its conserved first and last residue. D genes are given only for firm matches. Clone size is shown for a subset of rows, as once, few, many or a class of expanded clone.

J | D | V | size | CDR3
TRBJ2-1 | TRBD2 | TRBV6-1 | . | ASSEVSGSFFEQF
TRBJ1-2 | . | TRBV6-5 | . | ASRQGPYGYT
TRBJ1-5 | . | TRBV4-1 | . | ASSQESWQVNQPQH
TRBJ2-3 | TRBD1 | TRBV18 | . | ASSPRDRDTDTQY
TRBJ1-6 | TRBD1 | TRBV7-9 | . | ASSLWTGGESPLH
TRBJ2-7 | TRBD1 | TRBV6-2/TRBV6-3 | . | ASSAPGQGPEQY
TRBJ1-6 | . | TRBV11-2 | . | ASSPGGRDSPLH
TRBJ1-6 | . | TRBV30 | . | AWSVRRNNSPLH
TRBJ2-3 | TRBD2 | TRBV20-1 | . | SASPLTSGAQY
TRBJ1-3 | . | TRBV25-1 | few | ASSDAGGNTIY
TRBJ2-5 | TRBD2 | TRBV3-1/TRBV3-2 | . | ASSPPGGEGETQY
TRBJ1-1 | TRBD1 | TRBV7-3 | . | ASSPDRANTEAF
TRBJ1-2 | . | TRBV18 | . | ASSPKGQKTYGYT
TRBJ2-1 | TRBD1 | TRBV14 | once | ASSQPRQGYNEQF
TRBJ1-2 | TRBD1 | TRBV27 | . | ASGTGDNYGYT
TRBJ1-4 | . | TRBV2 | few | ASSVEATNEKLF
TRBJ2-2 | TRBD2 | TRBV7-9 | . | ASSSNRGGTSSRELF